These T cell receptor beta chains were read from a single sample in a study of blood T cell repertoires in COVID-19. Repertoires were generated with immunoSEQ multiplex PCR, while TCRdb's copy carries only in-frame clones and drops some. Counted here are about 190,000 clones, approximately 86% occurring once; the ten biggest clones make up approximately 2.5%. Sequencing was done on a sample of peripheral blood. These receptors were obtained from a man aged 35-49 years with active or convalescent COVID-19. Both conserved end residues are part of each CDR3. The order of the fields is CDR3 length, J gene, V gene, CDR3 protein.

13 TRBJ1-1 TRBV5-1 CASSQIRQGEAFF
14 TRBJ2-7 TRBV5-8 CASSYEPQGYEQYF
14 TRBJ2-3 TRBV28 CASTVAGGADTQYF
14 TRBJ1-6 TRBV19 CASTPGTLNSPLHF
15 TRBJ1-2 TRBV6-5 CASSYSRTAHYGYTF
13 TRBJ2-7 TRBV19 CASNGIEGGEQYF
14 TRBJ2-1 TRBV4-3 CASSRDRDYNEQFF
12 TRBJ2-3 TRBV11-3 CASSLEAGGVNF
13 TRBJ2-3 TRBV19 CASSYSRWDTQYF
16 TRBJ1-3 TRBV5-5 CASSFLGQGSGNTIYF
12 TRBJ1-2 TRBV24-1 CATSDRAGGYTF
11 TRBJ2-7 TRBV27 CASGRGYEQYF
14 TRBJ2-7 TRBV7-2 CASNLGGALYEQYF
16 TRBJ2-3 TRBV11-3 CASSPGRDSSTDTQYF
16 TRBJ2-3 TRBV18 CASSPREGARTDTQYF
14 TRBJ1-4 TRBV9 CASSETAGNEKLFF
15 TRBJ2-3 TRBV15 CATRSGQTITDTQYF
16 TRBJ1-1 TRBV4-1 CASSQDSRDGDTEAFF